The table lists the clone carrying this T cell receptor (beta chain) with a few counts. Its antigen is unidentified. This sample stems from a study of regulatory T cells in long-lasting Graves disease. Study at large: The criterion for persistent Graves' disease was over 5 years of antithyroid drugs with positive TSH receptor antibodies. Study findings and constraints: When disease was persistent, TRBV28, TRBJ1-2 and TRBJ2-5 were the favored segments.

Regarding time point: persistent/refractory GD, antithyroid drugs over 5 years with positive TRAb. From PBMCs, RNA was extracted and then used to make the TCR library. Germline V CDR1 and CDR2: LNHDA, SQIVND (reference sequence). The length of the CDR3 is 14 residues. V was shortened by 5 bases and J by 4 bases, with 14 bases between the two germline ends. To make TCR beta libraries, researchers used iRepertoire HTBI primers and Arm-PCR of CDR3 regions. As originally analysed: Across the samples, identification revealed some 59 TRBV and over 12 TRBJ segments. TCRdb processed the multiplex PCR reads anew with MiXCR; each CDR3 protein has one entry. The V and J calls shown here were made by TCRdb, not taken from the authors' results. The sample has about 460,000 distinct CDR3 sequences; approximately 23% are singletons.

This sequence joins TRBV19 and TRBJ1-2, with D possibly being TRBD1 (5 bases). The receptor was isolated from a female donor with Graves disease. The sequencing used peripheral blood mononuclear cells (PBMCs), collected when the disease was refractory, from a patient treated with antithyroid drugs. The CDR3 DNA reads TGTGCCAGTAGTTCCGGAGGGGCCGGCTATGGCTACACCTTC. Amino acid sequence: CASSSGGAGYGYTF.